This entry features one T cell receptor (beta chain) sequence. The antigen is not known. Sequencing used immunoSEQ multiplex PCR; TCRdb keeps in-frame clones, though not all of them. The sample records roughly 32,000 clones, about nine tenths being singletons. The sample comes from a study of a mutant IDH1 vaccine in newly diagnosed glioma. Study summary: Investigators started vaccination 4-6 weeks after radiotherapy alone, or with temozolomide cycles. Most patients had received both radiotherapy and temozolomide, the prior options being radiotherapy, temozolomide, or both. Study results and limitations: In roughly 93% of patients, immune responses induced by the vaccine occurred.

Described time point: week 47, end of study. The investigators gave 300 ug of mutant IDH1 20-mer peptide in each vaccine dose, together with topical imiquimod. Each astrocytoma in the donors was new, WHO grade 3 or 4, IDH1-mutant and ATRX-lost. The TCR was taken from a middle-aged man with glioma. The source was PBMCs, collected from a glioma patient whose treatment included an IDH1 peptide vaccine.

CDR3 loop: CASSYLGAPDTEAFF. The CDR3, as DNA: TGTGCCAGCAGTTACTTGGGGGCGCCGGACACTGAAGCTTTCTTT. The rearrangement uses TRBV6-6 and TRBJ1-1; tentatively, D is TRBD1 (6 bases). CDR1 is MNHNY, CDR2 SVGAGI, per germline (reference sequence). The CDR3 runs to 15 residues. The V end lost 1 base, the J end lost 3 bases, and 12 bases lay between the germline ends.